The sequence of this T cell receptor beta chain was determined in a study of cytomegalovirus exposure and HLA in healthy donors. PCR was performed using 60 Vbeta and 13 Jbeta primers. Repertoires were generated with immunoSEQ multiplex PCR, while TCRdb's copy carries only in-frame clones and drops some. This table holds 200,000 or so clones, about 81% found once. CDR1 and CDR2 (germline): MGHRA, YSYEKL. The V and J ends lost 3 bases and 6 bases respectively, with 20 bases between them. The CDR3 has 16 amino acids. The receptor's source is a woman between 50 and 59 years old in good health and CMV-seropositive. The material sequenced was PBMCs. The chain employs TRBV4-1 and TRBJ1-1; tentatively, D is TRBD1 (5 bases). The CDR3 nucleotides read TGCGCCAGCAGCCAGCCCCTCAAGGAGGGGAAAGCTGAAGCTTTCTTT. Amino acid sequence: CASSQPLKEGKAEAFF.